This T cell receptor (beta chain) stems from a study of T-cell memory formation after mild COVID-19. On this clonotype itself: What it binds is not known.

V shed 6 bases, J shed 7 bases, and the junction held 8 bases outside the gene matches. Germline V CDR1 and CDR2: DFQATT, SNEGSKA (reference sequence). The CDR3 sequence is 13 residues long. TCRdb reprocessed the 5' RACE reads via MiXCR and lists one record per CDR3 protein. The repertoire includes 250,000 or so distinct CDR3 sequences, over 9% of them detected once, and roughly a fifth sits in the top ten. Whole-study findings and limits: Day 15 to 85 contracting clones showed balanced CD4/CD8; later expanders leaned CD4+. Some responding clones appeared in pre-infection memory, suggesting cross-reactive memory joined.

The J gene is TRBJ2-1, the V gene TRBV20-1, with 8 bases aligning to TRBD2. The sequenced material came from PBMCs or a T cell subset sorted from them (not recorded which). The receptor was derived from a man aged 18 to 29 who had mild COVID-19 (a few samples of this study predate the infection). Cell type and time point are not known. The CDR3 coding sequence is TGCAGTGCACCCCCGGGGGGGCGGAATGAGCAGTTCTTC. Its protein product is CSAPPGGRNEQFF.